Following are 29 T cell receptor beta chains from one sample sequenced in a study of blood T cell repertoires in COVID-19. Sequencing was performed with immunoSEQ multiplex PCR; in TCRdb, only in-frame clones are kept and a portion is missing. The repertoire has under 500,000 clones, over 75% of them found once; the top ten carry 1% to 1.3%. The sample comprised PBMCs or T cells enriched from blood (not recorded which). These receptors were taken from a man under 40 who had recovered from COVID-19.

This clone has a single count. The chain is built from TRBV7-8 and TRBJ1-3; possible D gene TRBD1, 6 bases. This CDR3 has 14 residues. The V end was cut by 5 bases, the J end by 0 bases, with 8 bases between. Germline V gives CDR1 SGHVS, CDR2 FQNEAQ. This CDR3 is CASSAGDSGNTIYF. CDR3 bases: TGTGCCAGCAGCGCAGGGGACTCTGGAAACACCATATATTTT.

The chain employs TRBV2 and TRBJ2-5; D might be TRBD1 (5 bases). Germline V CDR1 and CDR2: SNHLY, FYNNEI. The CDR3 has 16 amino acids. The V end was cut by 7 bases, the J end by 3 bases, with 21 bases between. CDR3: CASTPLGAFREETQYF. As DNA, the CDR3 is TGTGCCAGCACTCCCCTAGGGGCTTTTAGGGAAGAGACCCAGTACTTC.

This clone was observed a handful of times. The chain joins TRBV28 to TRBJ2-7, with D possibly TRBD2 on 6 matching bases. With 6 bases removed from V and 1 base from J, the gap between germline ends came to 13 bases. Germline CDR1 and CDR2: MDHEN and SYDVKM. The CDR3 extends over 14 amino acids. In nucleotides, the CDR3 is TGTGCCAGCAGCCCCCGGGACTGGTCCTACGAGCAGTACTTC. Encoded protein: CASSPRDWSYEQYF.

The chain employs TRBV10-3 and TRBJ2-3; tentative D call: TRBD2 (7 bases). CDR3 length equals 12 residues. Germline V gene lookup returns CDR1 ENHRY and CDR2 SYGVKD. The V end lost 8 bases, the J end lost 6 bases, and 12 bases lay between the germline ends. CDR3 sequence (DNA): TGTGCCATCTGGGGGGGGCAGGATACGCAGTATTTT. Protein: CAIWGGQDTQYF.

The CDR3 sequence is CASSYRGTQYF. CDR3 DNA sequence: TGTGCCAGCAGCTACCGGGGGACCCAGTACTTC. The rearrangement joins TRBV5-6 to TRBJ2-5, with TRBD2 as a possible D gene (5 bases). Trimming removed 3 bases from V and 7 bases from J, with 7 bases in between. The CDR3 totals 11 residues. CDR1 is SGHDT and CDR2 is YYEEEE in the germline V gene.

The V gene is TRBV11-3, the J gene TRBJ2-1, with TRBD2 matching over 11 bases. CDR3 length: 15 residues. V shed 5 bases, J shed 4 bases, and the junction held 4 bases outside the gene matches. The V gene's germline CDR1 is SGHNT and CDR2 YENEEA. CDR3 nucleotides: TGTGCCAGCAGCCAGGGACTAGCGGTATACAATGAGCAGTTCTTC. This sequence encodes CASSQGLAVYNEQFF.

The chain employs TRBV30 and TRBJ1-2; tentatively, D is TRBD1 (6 bases). Germline V gene data show CDR1 as GTSNPN and CDR2 as SVGIG (reference sequence). Trimming took 4 bases from V and 4 from J, leaving 13 bases between them. The CDR3 runs 13 residues. CDR3 in DNA: TGTGCCTGGACGAGGACAGACGGCTATGGCTACACCTTC. Protein product: CAWTRTDGYGYTF.

As to this clone: This sample also contains other DNA sequences that code for the same CDR3. The chain employs TRBV20-1 and TRBJ2-1; D unclear. Germline CDR1 is DFQATT and CDR2 is SNEGSKA (reference sequence). V was trimmed by 2 bases and J by 7 bases, leaving 6 bases between them. The length of the CDR3 is 11 residues. In DNA form, the CDR3 reads TGCAGTGCTAGACTCAGTAATGAGCAGTTCTTC. It encodes CSARLSNEQFF.

V is TRBV2 and J is TRBJ1-2; 7 bases are shared with TRBD1. Germline CDR1 reads SNHLY; CDR2 reads FYNNEI. The CDR3 spans 13 residues. With V trimmed by 7 bases and J by 3 bases, 5 bases remained unmatched. CDR3 nucleotides: TGTGCCAGCAAGATCCAGGGGGACTATGGCTACACCTTC. This translates into CASKIQGDYGYTF.

V and J are TRBV11-2 and TRBJ1-2; unclear D gene. This CDR3 has 15 residues. V gave up 5 bases and J gave up 5 bases, with 18 bases separating them. The germline V gene encodes CDR1 SGHAT and CDR2 FQNNGV. Written as DNA, the CDR3 is TGTGCCAGCAGCCCTACCCCCCTGGGAGGGTATGGCTACACCTTC. Translation gives CASSPTPLGGYGYTF. Combining the CDR3 with reference TRBV11-2 and TRBJ1-2 gives the whole variable domain EAGVAQSPRYKIIEKRQSVAFWCNPISGHATLYWYQQILGQGPKLLIQFQNNGVVDDSQLPKDRFSAERLKGVDSTLKIQPAKLEDSAVYLCASSPTPLGGYGYTFGSGTRLTVV.

V usage is TRBV10-2 and J usage is TRBJ1-2; D is unclear. Germline values: CDR1 WSHSY, CDR2 SAAADI. This CDR3 region has 12 residues. V was shortened by 8 bases and J by 3 bases, with 10 bases between the two germline ends. CDR3 loop: CASQVGDYGYTF. The CDR3 nucleotides are TGCGCCAGCCAGGTTGGCGACTATGGCTACACCTTC.

The V and J genes are TRBV18 and TRBJ1-4; 11 bases align to TRBD1. This CDR3 spans 15 amino acids. CDR1 and CDR2 from the germline V gene are KGHSH and LQKENI. Unmatched junction bases numbered 4, after V lost 3 bases and J lost 7 bases. The CDR3: CASSPRDRGFEKLFF. The CDR3 coding sequence is TGTGCCAGCTCACCCCGGGACAGGGGGTTTGAAAAACTGTTTTTT.

V usage is TRBV9 and J usage is TRBJ2-1; 15 nucleotides match TRBD2. Germline-derived CDR1 and CDR2 are SGDLS and YYNGEE. This CDR3 is 18 amino acids long. The J segment lost 8 bases and the V segment lost 2 bases, leaving 11 bases of the junction unmatched. The CDR3 nucleotides read TGTGCCAGCAGCGTCCCATCGCGGACTAGCGGGAGGGCCGATGAGCAGTTCTTC. It encodes CASSVPSRTSGRADEQFF.

This clone was seen a single time. The chain links TRBV19 to TRBJ1-3; tentative D call: TRBD1 (6 bases). The ends were cut back, 6 bases at V and 0 bases at J, with 12 bases in the middle. Per germline, CDR1 LNHDA and CDR2 SQIVND (reference sequence). This CDR3 is 15 amino acids long. The CDR3 DNA is TGTGCCAGTAGCAGACAGGCTGGCTCTGGAAACACCATATATTTT. Translated: CASSRQAGSGNTIYF.

The chain links TRBV30 to TRBJ1-1; D may be TRBD1 (6 bases). Germline V gene lookup returns CDR1 GTSNPN and CDR2 SVGIG (reference sequence). V lost 3 bases and J lost 6, with 14 bases in between. The CDR3 sequence is 13 residues long. CDR3 DNA: TGTGCCTGGAGCCAGAACAGGGTCGCTGAAGCTTTCTTT. Its translation is CAWSQNRVAEAFF.

The chain combines TRBV5-1 with TRBJ2-2; tentatively, D is TRBD1 (5 bases). The germline V and J ends were trimmed by 3 bases and 0 bases, with 18 bases remaining between them. CDR1 is SGHRS and CDR2 is YFSETQ in the germline V gene. CDR3 length: 18 residues. In DNA form, the CDR3 reads TGCGCCAGCAGCTCCCACCAAGCGACAGAAACGAACACCGGGGAGCTGTTTTTT. It is translated as CASSSHQATETNTGELFF. Full variable domain (remainder filled in from reference TRBV5-1 and TRBJ2-2): KAGVTQTPRYLIKTRGQQVTLSCSPISGHRSVSWYQQTPGQGLQFLFEYFSETQRNKGNFPGRFSGRQFSNSRSEMNVSTLELGDSALYLCASSSHQATETNTGELFFGEGSRLTVL.

The chain carries TRBV6-5 and TRBJ1-1; TRBD1 is a possible D gene (6 bases). This CDR3 region has 13 residues. CDR1 is MNHEY and CDR2 is SVGAGI in the germline V gene. Trimming cost V 6 bases and J 5 bases, with 13 bases left between them. For the CDR3, the DNA is TGTGCCAGCAGAACGGGACACCTTACTGAAGCTTTCTTT. As protein: CASRTGHLTEAFF.

J is TRBJ1-1 and V is TRBV30; 11 bases map to TRBD1. V was clipped by 4 bases and J by 8 bases; unmatched bases: 3. Germline V CDR1 and CDR2: GTSNPN, SVGIG (reference sequence). This CDR3 comprises 12 residues. CDR3 amino acids: CAWKGQGAEAFF. Written as DNA, the CDR3 is TGTGCCTGGAAAGGACAGGGGGCCGAAGCTTTCTTT.

This sequence joins TRBV25-1 and TRBJ1-3, with D tentatively TRBD1 (5 bases). V lost 4 bases, J lost 3 bases, and 13 bases lay in between. This CDR3 has 15 residues. Per the germline V gene, CDR1 is MGHDK and CDR2 is SYGVNS. As DNA, the CDR3 is TGTGCCAGCAGTGCCGCCAGGGCCTTTGGAAACACCATATATTTT. It yields the protein CASSAARAFGNTIYF.

Only one count was recorded for this clone. The V call is TRBV27, the J call TRBJ2-1, with 11 bases that match TRBD2. V gave up 4 bases and J gave up 4 bases; unmatched junction bases: 3. The CDR3 loop spans 15 amino acids. Germline V lookup: CDR1 MNHEY, CDR2 SMNVEV (reference sequence). CDR3 in DNA: TGTGCCAGCAGTTACGGGACTAGCGGTTACAATGAGCAGTTCTTC. It yields the protein CASSYGTSGYNEQFF.

J is TRBJ2-7 and V is TRBV7-9; 11 bases line up with TRBD2. The CDR3 is 18 amino acids. Germline CDR1 and CDR2: SEHNR and FQNEAQ (reference sequence). J lost 3 bases, V lost 2 bases, and 12 bases had no gene match. CDR3 region: CASSLSLAASGGHYEQYF. As DNA, the CDR3 is TGTGCCAGCAGCTTATCGCTCGCGGCTAGCGGGGGGCACTACGAGCAGTACTTC.

This chain connects TRBV9 to TRBJ2-2, with no clear D. Between the trimmed V and J ends, which lost 0 bases and 3 bases, there was a span of 3 bases. The CDR3 has 13 residues. The V gene's germline CDR1 is SGDLS and CDR2 YYNGEE. Here the CDR3 reads CASSVDYTGELFF. CDR3 nucleotides: TGTGCCAGCAGCGTAGACTACACCGGGGAGCTGTTTTTT. The variable domain in full, with the rest retrieved from reference TRBV9 and TRBJ2-2, is DSGVTQTPKHLITATGQRVTLRCSPRSGDLSVYWYQQSLDQGLQFLIQYYNGEERAKGNILERFSAQQFPDLHSELNLSSLELGDSALYFCASSVDYTGELFFGEGSRLTVL.

This sequence joins TRBV5-1 and TRBJ1-1, with 9 nucleotides matching TRBD1. Per the germline V gene, CDR1 is SGHRS and CDR2 is YFSETQ. The CDR3 is 15 residues long. V lost 4 bases, J lost 5 bases, and 9 bases stayed unmatched. Written as DNA, the CDR3 is TGCGCCAGCAGCCCTCAGACAGGGGGACATACTGAAGCTTTCTTT. Protein: CASSPQTGGHTEAFF.

V usage is TRBV9 and J usage is TRBJ2-3, with 11 bases that match TRBD1. CDR1 and CDR2 (germline): SGDLS, YYNGEE. V lost 2 bases, J lost 6 bases, and 8 bases stayed unmatched. This CDR3 spans 16 amino acids. CDR3 in amino acids: CASSVSGTGGYDTQYF. The CDR3 DNA is TGTGCCAGCAGCGTCTCCGGGACAGGGGGGTACGATACGCAGTATTTT.

For this clone: Mismatch with germline at one junction end may stem from a read error. The chain couples TRBV5-3 to TRBJ2-5; 13 bases map to TRBD2. TRBV5-3 is an open reading frame, and its role is uncertain. The CDR3 covers 17 residues. The CDR3 loop is CVRSAGLAGVLQETQYF. CDR3 DNA: TGTGTCAGAAGCGCCGGACTAGCGGGAGTGCTTCAAGAGACCCAGTACTTC.

The chain carries TRBV2 and TRBJ2-1; 8 nucleotides match TRBD2. Trimming at V came to 6 bases and at J to 9 bases, leaving 10 bases not matched to a gene. This CDR3 is 14 amino acids long. From germline, CDR1 is SNHLY and CDR2 FYNNEI. The CDR3 sequence: CASRVSSGRPEQFF. CDR3 sequence (DNA): TGTGCCAGCAGGGTTAGCAGCGGGAGACCTGAGCAGTTCTTC.

The rearrangement joins TRBV28 to TRBJ2-3, with 7 bases aligning to TRBD2. Germline CDR1 reads MDHEN; CDR2 reads SYDVKM. V lost 0 bases to trimming and J lost 5 bases; unmatched junction nucleotides: 5. The CDR3 runs 15 residues. The CDR3 bases are TGTGCCAGCAGTTTATGGAGCGGGAATGGAGATACGCAGTATTTT. Translation: CASSLWSGNGDTQYF.

This chain joins TRBV11-2 and TRBJ1-1; D possibly corresponds to TRBD1 (6 bases). This CDR3 has 15 residues. Trimming shortened V by 2 bases and J by 3 bases, and 13 bases separated the two germline ends. CDR1 and CDR2 from the germline V gene are SGHAT and FQNNGV. The CDR3 coding sequence is TGTGCCAGCAGCTTAAAGGGACACCAGGACACTGAAGCTTTCTTT. It encodes CASSLKGHQDTEAFF.

For the CDR3, the DNA is TGTGCCAGCAGCGAAATCGCAGCGGGAGGGGTGGAGCTGTTTTTT. It specifies CASSEIAAGGVELFF. The J gene is TRBJ2-2, the V gene TRBV2, with 10 bases matching TRBD2. From germline, CDR1 is SNHLY and CDR2 FYNNEI. V trimming: 6 bases; J trimming: 10 bases; junction bases outside the gene matches: 11. The CDR3 has 15 residues.